Described below is a single TCR beta chain sequence and its context. In this sample, this clonotype turned up many times. Its antigen is unknown. Base qualities are not at hand, and no much larger clone is one base apart. Looking up the germline V gene yields CDR1 SGHAT and CDR2 FQNNGV. Reading from cysteine to phenylalanine, the CDR3 counts 19 amino acids. Only the CDR3 part of the read is kept: 57 bases, read in frame from the first base. The junction shows trimming of 5 bases on V and 8 bases on J, plus 30 bases between the germline ends. The instrument given in TCRdb is Illumina NovaSeq 6000. TCRalpha and TCRbeta cDNA libraries were constructed by 5'RACE with constant-segment primers, with sample barcodes and unique molecular identifiers being introduced. Trizol reagent was used to extract RNA from every sample. The libraries were amplified in two PCR steps, and the second step added a second sample barcode and Illumina TruSeq adapters. The libraries were sequenced on an Illumina NovaSeq using 2 x 150 bp paired-end reads. As for the authors' bioinformatics: With migec v1.2.7, reads were demultiplexed and then collapsed into UMI-guided consensus sequences. With mixcr v2.1.11, UMI consensuses were aligned to TRA and TRB V and J templates and assembled into clonotypes. Clonotypes were classified as expanded or contracted when called significant by both edgeR and NoisET, with noise models trained on biological replicates. For edgeR calls, a false discovery rate-adjusted p below 0.01 and a log2 fold-change threshold of 1 were applied. PCA with hierarchical clustering of max-normalized trajectories of the 1000 most abundant clonotypes was used as exploratory dynamics analysis. Separately sequenced CD4+ and CD8+ repertoires were used to assign a CD4 or CD8 phenotype to each responding clone. The public reads were run again by TCRdb, first through fastp at Q25 and then through MiXCR, and only productive beta chains were kept. Records with the same CDR3 protein are collapsed into one entry carrying the most frequent genes and DNA. Here the V and J calls rest on TCRdb's processing, not on the authors' analysis. This sample has 200,000 to 250,000 distinct CDR3 sequences in its table, and roughly 10% of those were observed once. The ten most abundant clones make up around a fifth of the sample.

The data derive from a study of T-cell memory formation after mild COVID-19 (dated by TCRdb to the early 2020s). Concerning the study at large: Most TCR sequence clusters were specific to one of the two donors. Longitudinal TCRalpha and TCRbeta repertoire sequencing tracked T-cell clones expanding and contracting after mild COVID-19 in a couple of donors. Two young, previously healthy adult volunteers made up the cohort, one male and one female. Overall study results and their limits: Contracting CD4+ clones turned up mainly in the CM and EM memory subsets, whereas EMRA was where CD8+ clones were enriched. From day 15 to 85, contracting clones showed balanced CD4/CD8 phenotypes, whereas a second wave of clones that expanded from day 15 to 37 leaned towards CD4+. Some responding clones were detected in pre-infection memory, suggesting pre-existing cross-reactive memory T cells joined the SARS-CoV-2 response. The study covered only a couple of mild cases, and larger cohorts including severe cases with pre-infection samples were considered necessary. The second-wave clones that peaked on day 37 were not confirmed to be SARS-CoV-2 specific.

PBMCs were isolated by Ficoll-Paque density gradient centrifugation. The chain is made from TRBV11-2 and TRBJ1-4; matching of 6 bases hints at TRBD1 as the D gene. The sequencing input was PBMCs or a T cell subset sorted from them (not recorded which). This receptor was identified in a man between 18 and 35 years old who had mild COVID-19 (a few samples of this study predate the infection). The sample titles of this study are shuffled in the database, so cell type and time point are left out; the donor was told from shared clones. The nucleotide sequence reads as follows: TGTGCCAGCAGCCGATCCAACCCGGGCTGGGAGGGGGGGATGGAAAAACTGTTTTTT. Translated, this is CASSRSNPGWEGGMEKLFF. When the CDR3 is completed using the reference TRBV11-2 and TRBJ1-4 genes on either side, the full variable domain is EAGVAQSPRYKIIEKRQSVAFWCNPISGHATLYWYQQILGQGPKLLIQFQNNGVVDDSQLPKDRFSAERLKGVDSTLKIQPAKLEDSAVYLCASSRSNPGWEGGMEKLFFGSGTQLSVL.